Shown below are 22 T cell receptor beta chains from a single sample sequenced in a study of cytomegalovirus exposure and HLA in healthy donors. The PCR used 60 Vbeta and 13 Jbeta primers. Sequencing used immunoSEQ multiplex PCR; TCRdb keeps in-frame clones, though not all of them. The table has 100,000 to 150,000 clones, about 16% seen once. Sequenced sample: PBMCs. The receptors were gathered from a woman in her late teens or twenties in good health and CMV-seronegative.

This clone was observed a few times. An end of the junction differs from the germline gene, which may be a read error. This sequence joins TRBV28 and TRBJ1-5; 7 bases are shared with TRBD1. The CDR3 spans 14 residues. From germline, CDR1 is MDHEN and CDR2 SYDVKM. CDR3 residues: CASILTRGDQPQHF. Here the CDR3 DNA reads TGTGCCAGCATTTTAACCAGGGGGGATCAGCCCCAGCATTTT.

The J gene is TRBJ1-3, the V gene TRBV5-4; 10 bases line up with TRBD1. The V segment lost 4 bases and the J segment 7 bases; nucleotides outside the gene matches: 11. Germline CDR1 SGHNT, CDR2 YYREEE (reference sequence). The CDR3 length is 16 residues. The CDR3 loop is CASSPGTGEGRNTIYF. CDR3 coding DNA: TGTGCCAGCAGCCCGGGGACAGGGGAAGGTCGGAACACCATATATTTT.

This clone showed up just a few times. V gene TRBV6-4 combines with J gene TRBJ2-3, with D perhaps matching TRBD2 (6 bases). V lost 2 bases and J lost 3, with 6 bases in between. The CDR3 sequence is 13 residues long. CDR1 and CDR2 from the germline V gene are MRHNA and SNTAGT. Written as DNA, the CDR3 is TGTGCCAGCAGTGACCGGGAGACAGATACGCAGTATTTT. Translation gives CASSDRETDTQYF.

The rearrangement links TRBV2 to TRBJ2-1; D is perhaps TRBD1 (5 bases). CDR3 size: 14 residues. The germline gives CDR1 SNHLY, CDR2 FYNNEI. V gave up 2 bases and J gave up 3 bases, with 8 bases separating them. The CDR3 loop reads CASSEWGSYNEQFF. The CDR3 DNA sequence: TGTGCCAGCAGTGAATGGGGCAGCTACAATGAGCAGTTCTTC.

The rearrangement links TRBV15 to TRBJ2-2; 8 positions agree with TRBD2. From germline, CDR1 is LNHNV and CDR2 YYDKDF (reference sequence). V gave up 0 bases and J gave up 2 bases; unmatched junction bases: 5. This CDR3 is 17 amino acids long. CDR3 loop: CATSRDPAGVNTGELFF. DNA for the CDR3: TGTGCCACCAGCAGAGATCCAGCGGGGGTAAACACCGGGGAGCTGTTTTTT. Full variable domain (outside the CDR3, taken from reference TRBV15 and TRBJ2-2): DAMVIQNPRYQVTQFGKPVTLSCSQTLNHNVMYWYQQKSSQAPKLLFHYYDKDFNNEADTPDNFQSRRPNTSFCFLDIRSPGLGDTAMYLCATSRDPAGVNTGELFFGEGSRLTVL.

This chain's CDR3 is CATSRGTSGRGYEQYF. CDR3 coding DNA: TGTGCCACCAGCAGAGGTACTAGCGGGAGGGGCTACGAGCAGTACTTC. J is TRBJ2-7 and V is TRBV15; 13 nucleotides match TRBD2. J gave up 3 bases and V 1 base, and 3 bases lay outside the gene matches. This CDR3 is built from 16 residues. Germline V lookup: CDR1 LNHNV, CDR2 YYDKDF (reference sequence).

The DNA of the CDR3 is TGTGCCAGCAGCCCATCCGGGACTAGACTCGAGACCCAGTACTTC. Its translation: CASSPSGTRLETQYF. The chain is built from TRBV14 and TRBJ2-5, with 8 bases that match TRBD2. After removal of 4 bases from V and 5 bases from J, the junction contained 9 bases not matched to a gene. Per the germline V gene, CDR1 is SGHDN and CDR2 is FVKESK. CDR3 length: 15 amino acids.

This clone was counted a few times. V is TRBV2 and J is TRBJ2-5, with 8 bases fitting TRBD1. The germline V gene encodes CDR1 SNHLY and CDR2 FYNNEI. V lost 7 bases, J lost 5 bases, and 12 bases stayed unmatched. The CDR3 has 15 residues. CDR3 DNA: TGTGCCAGCAACGGACTGACAGGGGCTATCGAGACCCAGTACTTC. Amino acids: CASNGLTGAIETQYF. Filled out from reference TRBV2 and TRBJ2-5, the complete variable domain reads EPEVTQTPSHQVTQMGQEVILRCVPISNHLYFYWYRQILGQKVEFLVSFYNNEISEKSEIFDDQFSVERPDGSNFTLKIRSTKLEDSAMYFCASNGLTGAIETQYFGPGTRLLVL.

V and J are TRBV28 and TRBJ1-2; D possibly corresponds to TRBD1 (5 bases). Germline CDR1 and CDR2: MDHEN and SYDVKM. The CDR3 totals 13 residues. Trimming stripped 3 bases from V and 5 bases from J, with 10 bases between. The CDR3 nucleotides read TGTGCCAGCAGTTTTCAGGGCAATTATGGCTACACCTTC. Its protein is CASSFQGNYGYTF.

V and J are TRBV2 and TRBJ2-7; D not certain. Germline CDR1 SNHLY, CDR2 FYNNEI. This CDR3 contains 12 residues. Trimming stripped 6 bases from V and 0 bases from J, with 6 bases between. CDR3 nucleotides: TGTGCCAGCAGGCAGGACTCCTACGAGCAGTACTTC. This gives the protein CASRQDSYEQYF.

The chain has TRBV11-3 and TRBJ1-6; D is perhaps TRBD1 (6 bases). CDR3 length: 13 residues. The V end was cut by 5 bases, the J end by 9 bases, with 11 bases between. Germline values: CDR1 SGHNT, CDR2 YENEEA. The CDR3 DNA sequence: TGTGCCAGCAGCGTGAAACAGGGTTCACCCCTCCACTTT. It translates to CASSVKQGSPLHF.

The chain combines TRBV6-1 with TRBJ2-7, with D perhaps matching TRBD1 (6 bases). The CDR3 has 14 amino acids. The V and J ends lost 5 bases and 0 bases respectively, with 11 bases between them. Germline V gene data show CDR1 as MNHNS and CDR2 as SASEGT. The CDR3 loop reads CASSSRDTSYEQYF. The CDR3 region has the DNA TGTGCCAGCAGTAGCCGGGACACCTCCTACGAGCAGTACTTC.

The sample holds a few counts of this clone. The rearrangement joins TRBV28 to TRBJ1-5; 7 bases are a match to TRBD1. After removal of 5 bases from V and 11 bases from J, the junction contained 12 bases not matched to a gene. The CDR3 extends over 14 amino acids. From germline, CDR1 is MDHEN and CDR2 SYDVKM. For the CDR3, the DNA is TGTGCCAGCAGTCCCGGACAGGAGCTCAGAGCCCAGCATTTT. Translated: CASSPGQELRAQHF.

The chain has TRBV19 and TRBJ1-2; 7 bases match TRBD1. The CDR3 totals 11 residues. The germline gives CDR1 LNHDA, CDR2 SQIVND (reference sequence). With V trimmed by 7 bases and J by 4 bases, 0 bases remained unmatched. The CDR3 DNA is TGTGCCAGTACAGGGGGCTATGGCTACACCTTC. This codes for CASTGGYGYTF.

The chain couples TRBV30 to TRBJ2-5, with 7 nucleotides matching TRBD2. The J segment lost 0 bases and the V segment lost 8 bases, leaving 9 bases of the junction unmatched. Per the germline V gene, CDR1 is GTSNPN and CDR2 is SVGIG (reference sequence). CDR3 length: 14 residues. CDR3 amino acids: CAGGGRSNQETQYF. The CDR3 DNA sequence: TGTGCCGGGGGGGGGAGGAGCAACCAAGAGACCCAGTACTTC.

The V call is TRBV4-1, the J call TRBJ1-2, with D tentatively TRBD1 (6 bases). V was cut by 3 bases and J by 5 bases, with 19 bases left in between. Germline assignment: CDR1 MGHRA and CDR2 YSYEKL. The CDR3 is 16 residues long. The CDR3: CASSQIPQGVKYGYTF. In nucleotides, the CDR3 is TGCGCCAGCAGCCAGATCCCACAGGGAGTGAAATATGGCTACACCTTC.

The rearrangement joins TRBV6-1 to TRBJ1-1; no firm D call. CDR1 is MNHNS, CDR2 SASEGT, per germline. The CDR3 runs to 10 residues. Trimming left V 10 bases short and J 1 base short, with 4 bases between. In DNA form, the CDR3 reads TGTGCCACAGGGAACACTGAAGCTTTCTTT. It is translated as CATGNTEAFF.

The CDR3 DNA is TGTGCCAGCAGCCCCGGCCTAGCGGGTTCTATTAATGAGCAGTTCTTC. This gives the protein CASSPGLAGSINEQFF. J is TRBJ2-1 and V is TRBV5-4; 8 nucleotides agree with TRBD2. CDR3 size: 16 residues. V was pared by 4 bases and J by 7 bases, with 13 bases of the junction left unmatched. Germline values: CDR1 SGHNT, CDR2 YYREEE (reference sequence).

CDR3 amino acids: CASGGDRGLVEAFF. CDR3 DNA sequence: TGTGCCAGCGGGGGGGACAGGGGGCTAGTCGAAGCTTTCTTT. The V gene is TRBV6-5, the J gene TRBJ1-1, with TRBD1 matching over 12 bases. Per germline, CDR1 MNHEY and CDR2 SVGAGI. The CDR3 loop spans 14 amino acids. The junction had 9 bases not matched to a gene; V was cut back by 8 bases and J by 8 bases.

This clone was counted between two and nine times. The chain uses TRBV28 and TRBJ1-5, with 7 nucleotides matching TRBD1. With 6 bases clipped from V and 7 bases from J, the junction kept 9 bases outside the gene matches. The CDR3 loop spans 14 amino acids. Per the germline V gene, CDR1 is MDHEN and CDR2 is SYDVKM. The chain's CDR3 is CASRSGGTHQPQHF. CDR3 sequence (DNA): TGTGCCAGCAGGTCAGGGGGTACGCACCAGCCCCAGCATTTT.

This clone was detected only a few times. V and J are TRBV19 and TRBJ1-5, with a possible D match to TRBD1 (6 bases). The V gene's germline CDR1 is LNHDA and CDR2 SQIVND (reference sequence). The CDR3 totals 12 residues. Trimming shortened V by 6 bases and J by 5 bases, and 8 bases separated the two germline ends. The CDR3 reads CASRDSHQPQHF. CDR3 DNA: TGTGCCAGTAGGGACAGCCATCAGCCCCAGCATTTT.

This clone occurred a few times. CDR3 sequence: CASLAPTGELFF. The CDR3 nucleotides are TGTGCCAGTCTAGCGCCTACCGGGGAGCTGTTTTTT. The chain couples TRBV27 to TRBJ2-2, with D perhaps TRBD2 (6 bases). V lost 9 bases, J lost 5 bases, and 10 bases lay in between. Germline loops: CDR1 MNHEY, CDR2 SMNVEV (reference sequence). This CDR3 comprises 12 residues.